Listed below are T cell receptor beta chains from one sample, sequenced in a study of OX40 agonist ivuxolimab in advanced cancers. Generated by immunoSEQ multiplex PCR, the TCRdb table keeps only in-frame clones and is missing some. The data hold 55,000 to 65,000 clones, with around 85% observed a single time. The sample consisted of CD4+ or CD8+ T cells sorted from blood, taken in a trial of the OX40 agonist ivuxolimab. The source is an adult with an advanced solid tumor such as melanoma, head and neck, liver or kidney cancer. Each CDR3 is given with its conserved first and last residue. Fields, in order: CDR3 length, V gene, D gene, clone size, J gene, CDR3 protein, CDR3 DNA. A D gene is named only where the DNA matches it firmly. Size is stated for part of the rows, as once, few or many counts, or as a class when the clone is expanded.

length: 14; V: TRBV21-1; D: -; size: -; J: TRBJ1-5; CDR3: CASSNRGWAQPQHF; DNA: TGTGCCAGCAGCAACAGGGGGTGGGCTCAGCCCCAGCATTTT
length: 14; V: TRBV6-5; D: -; size: -; J: TRBJ2-7; CDR3: CASSNRDPSYEQYF; DNA: TGTGCCAGCAGTAACAGGGACCCTTCCTACGAGCAGTACTTC
length: 14; V: TRBV6-1; D: -; size: -; J: TRBJ2-1; CDR3: CASKGQDLYNEQFF; DNA: TGTGCCAGCAAGGGGCAGGACTTATACAATGAGCAGTTCTTC
length: 14; V: TRBV5-1; D: TRBD1; size: -; J: TRBJ1-2; CDR3: CASSSEGTADGYTF; DNA: TGCGCCAGCAGCTCCGAGGGGACAGCAGACGGCTACACCTTC
length: 16; V: TRBV5-4; D: TRBD2; size: once; J: TRBJ2-2; CDR3: CASSPGLVGNTGELFF; DNA: TGTGCCAGCAGCCCGGGACTAGTAGGGAACACCGGGGAGCTGTTTTTT
length: 16; V: TRBV27; D: -; size: -; J: TRBJ1-6; CDR3: CASSPLGPDYNSPLHF; DNA: TGTGCCAGCAGCCCCCTTGGGCCGGACTATAATTCACCCCTCCACTTT
length: 14; V: TRBV30; D: -; size: -; J: TRBJ2-7; CDR3: CAWSEQVTSYEQYF; DNA: TGTGCCTGGAGTGAACAGGTCACCTCCTACGAGCAGTACTTC
length: 15; V: TRBV5-1; D: TRBD2; size: -; J: TRBJ2-7; CDR3: CASSEGLAGGKEQYF; DNA: TGCGCCAGCAGCGAGGGACTAGCGGGAGGGAAAGAGCAGTACTTC
length: 14; V: TRBV27; D: TRBD1; size: -; J: TRBJ2-7; CDR3: CASLPGTGAYEQYF; DNA: TGTGCCAGCTTACCGGGGACAGGGGCCTACGAGCAGTACTTC
length: 14; V: TRBV9; D: -; size: -; J: TRBJ2-3; CDR3: CASSPRTGDRAQYF; DNA: TGTGCCAGCAGCCCGCGGACGGGAGACAGGGCGCAGTATTTT
length: 15; V: TRBV7-8; D: TRBD1; size: -; J: TRBJ2-1; CDR3: CASSLWTGVVDEQFF; DNA: TGTGCCAGCAGCCTTTGGACAGGGGTAGTTGATGAGCAGTTCTTC
length: 16; V: TRBV7-9; D: TRBD1; size: once; J: TRBJ1-1; CDR3: CASSPGDSSQDTEAFF; DNA: TGTGCCAGCAGCCCCGGGGACAGCTCGCAGGACACTGAAGCTTTCTTT
length: 14; V: TRBV28; D: TRBD1; size: -; J: TRBJ2-4; CDR3: CASSLSQGQNIQYF; DNA: TGTGCCAGCAGTTTATCACAGGGGCAAAACATTCAGTACTTC
length: 15; V: TRBV10-3; D: -; size: -; J: TRBJ2-7; CDR3: CAISELAAQADEQYF; DNA: TGTGCCATCAGTGAGCTCGCGGCCCAGGCTGACGAGCAGTACTTC
length: 14; V: TRBV27; D: -; size: -; J: TRBJ2-7; CDR3: CASSLSGPNYEQYF; DNA: TGTGCCAGCAGTCTCTCGGGCCCCAACTACGAGCAGTACTTC